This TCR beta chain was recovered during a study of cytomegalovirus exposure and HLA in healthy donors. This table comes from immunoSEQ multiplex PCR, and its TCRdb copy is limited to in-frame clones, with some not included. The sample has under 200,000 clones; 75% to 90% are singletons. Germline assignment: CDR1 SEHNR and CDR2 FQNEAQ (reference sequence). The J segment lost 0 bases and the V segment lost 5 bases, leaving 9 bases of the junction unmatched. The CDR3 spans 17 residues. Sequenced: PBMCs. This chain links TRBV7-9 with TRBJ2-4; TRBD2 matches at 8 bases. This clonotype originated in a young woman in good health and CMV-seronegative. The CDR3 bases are TGTGCCAGCAGCCTTCTACGGGGGGGCCAAGCCAAAAACATTCAGTACTTC. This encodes CASSLLRGGQAKNIQYF.